Below are 22 T cell receptor beta chains sequenced from a single sample in a study of CXCR3-negative and CXCR3-positive naive CD8 T cells. The method, 5' RACE with UMI labels, was used to prepare the TRB cDNA libraries. TCRdb reprocessed the 5' RACE reads; each CDR3 protein has one entry and no DNA is given. Seen in this sample are about 130,000 distinct CDR3 sequences; the ten most common clones hold 0.45% to 0.55%. Specimen: naive CXCR3- CD8+ T cells from blood. The sample's subset: CD45RO-CCR7+CD27+CD95- naive CD8+ T cells lacking CXCR3 (TNR3-). The receptors come from a human donor in good health. Some clones in this sample may be carry-over from other donors' samples.

The chain links TRBV7-9 to TRBJ2-7; TCRdb designates TRBD2, a call that cannot be tested without DNA. The CDR3 length is 18 residues. The germline V gene encodes CDR1 SEHNR and CDR2 FQNEAQ (reference sequence). CDR3: CASSSSPSSRQDSYEQYF.

The rearrangement uses TRBV7-9 and TRBJ1-4; TCRdb's D call, TRBD1, is unchecked because there is no DNA. The CDR3 is made up of 12 amino acids. CDR1 and CDR2 from the germline V gene are SEHNR and FQNEAQ (reference sequence). The CDR3 loop reads CASSPPTEKLFF.

The chain couples TRBV12-3 or TRBV12-4 to TRBJ2-7; the D call from TCRdb, TRBD1, cannot be confirmed without DNA. CDR3 length: 16 amino acids. The CDR3 spells CASSYPGRPGSYEQYF.

This sequence joins TRBV30 and TRBJ2-1; no DNA is available, so the TRBD1 call from TCRdb remains unchecked. The CDR3 is 13 residues long. In germline, CDR1 is GTSNPN, CDR2 SVGIG (reference sequence). The CDR3 reads CACTGMVFNEQFF.

V and J are TRBV4-1 and TRBJ2-5; TCRdb reports TRBD1, a call that lacks DNA to check it against. Per germline, CDR1 MGHRA and CDR2 YSYEKL. The CDR3 length is 17 residues. Here the CDR3 reads CASSRGGLQAYQETQYF.

V gene TRBV29-1 combines with J gene TRBJ2-7. Germline assignment: CDR1 SQVTM and CDR2 ANQGSEA. This CDR3 is 11 amino acids long. This chain's CDR3 is CSVESAYEQYF.

The chain carries TRBV19 and TRBJ2-7; without DNA, the TCRdb call of TRBD1 cannot be checked. Germline-derived CDR1 and CDR2 are LNHDA and SQIVND (reference sequence). This CDR3 region has 14 residues. CDR3 amino acids: CATQHAGEAGEQYF.

The rearrangement joins TRBV7-9 to TRBJ2-1. CDR1 is SEHNR and CDR2 is FQNEAQ in the germline V gene (reference sequence). This CDR3 has 15 amino acids. The CDR3 reads CASSLEAIYYNEQFF.

The chain carries TRBV23-1 and TRBJ1-1; TCRdb indicates TRBD1, and absent DNA this call remains unverified. TRBV23-1 is an ORF for which the function is uncertain. This CDR3 is built from 18 residues. The CDR3 spells CASSEKGQGAGRDTEAFF.

The rearrangement uses TRBV27 and TRBJ1-1; lacking DNA, the TRBD1 call made by TCRdb goes unchecked. The germline V gene has CDR1 MNHEY and CDR2 SMNVEV (reference sequence). The CDR3 length is 11 residues. CDR3: CARTPTGKAFF.

This chain uses TRBV29-1 with TRBJ1-5; with no DNA, the TCRdb D assignment of TRBD1 cannot be verified. Germline CDR1 is SQVTM and CDR2 is ANQGSEA. The CDR3 loop spans 14 amino acids. This CDR3 is CSVWTGGSNQPQHF.

The rearrangement uses TRBV12-3 or TRBV12-4 and TRBJ2-1; without DNA, the TCRdb call of TRBD1 cannot be checked. The CDR3 spans 15 residues. The CDR3 sequence: CASRGAPSSYNEQFF.

The chain is built from TRBV20-1 and TRBJ2-3; TCRdb reports TRBD2, a call that lacks DNA to check it against. The CDR3 covers 15 residues. Germline CDR1 DFQATT, CDR2 SNEGSKA (reference sequence). The CDR3 sequence is CSARETSGTADTQYF.

The chain uses TRBV7-9 and TRBJ2-2; TCRdb lists TRBD1, though no DNA is available to test this call. This CDR3 is 15 amino acids long. The germline V gene encodes CDR1 SEHNR and CDR2 FQNEAQ (reference sequence). CDR3 sequence reads: CASSLQGPNTGELFF.

V is TRBV4-2 and J is TRBJ2-7; TCRdb picks TRBD1, but there is no DNA to check that call. The CDR3 consists of 15 residues. Looked up from germline, CDR1 is LGHNA and CDR2 is YNFKEQ. The CDR3 here is CASTPTGQGPYEQYF.

CDR3 protein: CASSYPEAAPRGEQFF. The V gene is TRBV6-2 or TRBV6-3, the J gene TRBJ2-1; TCRdb reports TRBD1, a call that lacks DNA to check it against. The CDR3 is made up of 16 amino acids. Germline loops: CDR1 MNHEY, CDR2 SVGEGT.

The chain employs TRBV3-1 and TRBJ2-1. The CDR3 has 18 amino acids. The germline gives CDR1 LGHDT, CDR2 YNNKEL (reference sequence). CDR3 residues: CASSQVGGSVGSYNEQFF.

This chain uses TRBV6-6 with TRBJ2-7. The germline CDR1 and CDR2 sequences are MNHNY and SVGAGI (reference sequence). The CDR3 spans 12 residues. This chain's CDR3 is CASSYRDGEQYF.

The chain is built from TRBV15 and TRBJ2-7. This CDR3 spans 15 amino acids. The germline V gene encodes CDR1 LNHNV and CDR2 YYDKDF (reference sequence). The CDR3 here is CATSREGVGPYEQYF.

The chain has TRBV5-5 and TRBJ2-7; TCRdb returns TRBD2, unconfirmable since there is no DNA. This CDR3 has 14 residues. In germline, CDR1 is SGHKS, CDR2 YYEKEE (reference sequence). CDR3 residues: CASSLEAGYYEQYF.

This chain uses TRBV5-1 with TRBJ2-3; TCRdb lists TRBD2, though no DNA is available to test this call. The CDR3 is made up of 15 amino acids. Per germline, CDR1 SGHRS and CDR2 YFSETQ. CDR3 sequence: CASSSVLAGADTQYF.

The chain joins TRBV12-3 or TRBV12-4 to TRBJ2-7; the TCRdb D gene call, TRBD2, has no DNA to confirm it. The CDR3 extends over 15 amino acids. The CDR3 loop is CASSFGGRGSGEQYF.